These 22 T cell receptor beta chains were sequenced from one sample in a study of blood T cells in healthy people across ages. A second PCR, run for about 6 to 11 cycles, used a sample-barcoded 5' primer plus a J-beta primer mix. TCRdb used MiXCR to reprocess the 5' RACE reads, holding one entry per CDR3 protein. The sample has roughly 1.5 million distinct CDR3 sequences, 35% to 45% seen once. Sequencing was performed on blood. These receptors all stem from a woman between 18 and 29 years old in good health.

This clonotype was detected only a few times. An end of the junction does not agree with germline; a read error may underlie this. The chain uses TRBV11-2 and TRBJ1-4, with D maybe TRBD1 (5 bases). The CDR3 is 15 amino acids. Germline V gene sequence: CDR1 SGHAT, CDR2 FQNNGV. The CDR3 DNA reads as TGTGCCAGCAGCTTAGGGACATCGGCTAACGAAAAACTGTTTTTT. The encoded protein is CASSLGTSANEKLFF.

The rearrangement joins TRBV7-2 to TRBJ2-3; 11 nucleotides line up with TRBD1. After removal of 1 base from V and 5 bases from J, the junction contained 5 bases not matched to a gene. This CDR3 region has 16 residues. The germline V gene has CDR1 SGHTA and CDR2 FQGNSA. The CDR3 spells CASSLVGQGAKDTQYF. CDR3 sequence (DNA): TGTGCCAGCAGCTTAGTTGGACAGGGGGCAAAAGATACGCAGTATTTT.

A single count supports this clonotype. The chain links TRBV4-1 to TRBJ2-2, with D unclear. The CDR3 totals 13 residues. V lost 3 bases to trimming and J lost 6 bases, with 8 bases between them. Germline CDR1 is MGHRA and CDR2 is YSYEKL. This CDR3 reads CASSHLNSGELFF. The CDR3 region has the DNA TGCGCCAGCAGCCATCTAAACTCCGGGGAGCTGTTTTTT.

This clonotype came up many times. The CDR3 DNA sequence: TGTGCCAGCAGTGGCGGGTGGGGCAATCAGCCCCAGCATTTT. Encoded protein: CASSGGWGNQPQHF. The genes are TRBV6-6 and TRBJ1-5, with no clear D. This CDR3 comprises 14 residues. The germline V and J ends were trimmed by 5 bases and 2 bases, with 10 bases remaining between them. CDR1 MNHNY and CDR2 SVGAGI come from the germline V gene (reference sequence).

This rearrangement joins TRBV7-2 to TRBJ2-5, with a possible D match to TRBD1 (5 bases). CDR3 length equals 13 residues. V was pared by 5 bases and J by 3 bases, with 10 bases between. Germline lookup yields CDR1 SGHTA and CDR2 FQGNSA. The CDR3 loop is CASSRQRKETQYF. For the CDR3, the DNA is TGTGCCAGCAGCCGACAGAGAAAAGAGACCCAGTACTTC.

This rearrangement joins TRBV20-1 to TRBJ1-3, with 8 bases aligning to TRBD1. The germline gives CDR1 DFQATT, CDR2 SNEGSKA (reference sequence). This CDR3 is 14 amino acids long. The junction had 4 bases not matched to a gene; V was cut back by 2 bases and J by 4 bases. The CDR3 DNA reads TGCAGTGCTAGACCACAGGGGGAGGGAAACACCATATATTTT. It yields the protein CSARPQGEGNTIYF.

The V gene is TRBV2, the J gene TRBJ2-3, with 7 bases that match TRBD2. The CDR3 totals 17 residues. V lost 3 bases, J lost 0 bases, and 9 bases stayed unmatched. The germline gives CDR1 SNHLY, CDR2 FYNNEI. The DNA for the CDR3 is TGTGCCAGCAGTGAGGTGGGAGCGGGGACTAGCACAGATACGCAGTATTTT. Protein sequence: CASSEVGAGTSTDTQYF. Drawing the rest from reference TRBV2 and TRBJ2-3, the complete variable domain is EPEVTQTPSHQVTQMGQEVILRCVPISNHLYFYWYRQILGQKVEFLVSFYNNEISEKSEIFDDQFSVERPDGSNFTLKIRSTKLEDSAMYFCASSEVGAGTSTDTQYFGPGTRLTVL.

This chain links TRBV4-1 with TRBJ1-1; D is unclear. V lost 3 bases and J lost 0, with 11 bases in between. Germline loops: CDR1 MGHRA, CDR2 YSYEKL. CDR3 length: 15 amino acids. Here the CDR3 DNA reads TGCGCCAGCAGCCAGACCGCGGTTATGAACACTGAAGCTTTCTTT. It codes for CASSQTAVMNTEAFF.

There are a few counts of this clonotype. The gene calls are TRBV9 and TRBJ2-7, with D perhaps matching TRBD2 (6 bases). V was pared by 3 bases and J by 6 bases, with 13 bases between. Looked up from germline, CDR1 is SGDLS and CDR2 is YYNGEE. The CDR3 consists of 13 residues. CDR3 loop: CASSEAPGGEQYF. DNA for the CDR3: TGTGCCAGCAGCGAGGCCCCCGGGGGCGAGCAGTACTTC.

The chain recombines TRBV7-2 with TRBJ2-7; TRBD1 matches at 7 bases. CDR1 and CDR2 from the germline V gene are SGHTA and FQGNSA. J was trimmed by 2 bases and V by 5 bases; bases with no gene match: 9. This CDR3 spans 15 amino acids. The CDR3 sequence is CASSPSGGSTYEQYF. The CDR3 DNA reads as TGTGCCAGCAGCCCCTCAGGGGGTTCTACCTACGAGCAGTACTTC.

V is TRBV4-3 and J is TRBJ2-2; D might be TRBD1 (6 bases). This CDR3 region has 16 residues. Trimming took off 0 bases at V and 5 bases at J, with 13 bases between the two ends. Germline loops: CDR1 LGHNA, CDR2 YSLEER. The DNA of the CDR3 is TGCGCCAGCAGCCAAGAGCCTGGGACATATACCGGGGAGCTGTTTTTT. Residues: CASSQEPGTYTGELFF.

This clonotype has at least ten counts. The genes are TRBV5-1 and TRBJ2-1, with 9 bases identical to TRBD1. In germline, CDR1 is SGHRS, CDR2 YFSETQ. The CDR3 spans 16 residues. Trimming cost V 4 bases and J 6 bases; bases outside gene matches: 11. The CDR3 sequence is CASSGVGQGLFNEQFF. The CDR3 DNA is TGCGCCAGCAGCGGGGTGGGACAGGGATTGTTCAATGAGCAGTTCTTC.

The V and J genes are TRBV5-1 and TRBJ2-1; perhaps TRBD2 as D (6 bases). Germline loops: CDR1 SGHRS, CDR2 YFSETQ. The CDR3 length is 14 residues. The V and J ends lost 3 bases and 10 bases respectively, with 17 bases between them. The CDR3 coding sequence is TGCGCCAGCAGCTGGTCCTTGGGGGGTGGAGAGCAGTTCTTC. It specifies CASSWSLGGGEQFF.

The chain uses TRBV12-3 or TRBV12-4 and TRBJ1-1; D possibly corresponds to TRBD1 (6 bases). V was pared by 5 bases and J by 4 bases, with 11 bases between. There are 13 residues in the CDR3. The CDR3 bases are TGTGCCAGCAGTGACAACAGGGTCACTGAAGCTTTCTTT. Its translation: CASSDNRVTEAFF.

This clonotype has just a few counts. The V and J genes are TRBV21-1 and TRBJ2-1; no check of the table's D call, TRBD1, against the DNA was made. TRBV21-1 is designated a pseudogene. CDR3 length equals 16 residues. The CDR3 sequence is CASSKGTSRGYNEQFF. The CDR3 bases are TGTGCCAGCAGCAAAGGTACTAGTAGGGGCTACAATGAGCAGTTCTTC.

This chain uses TRBV4-3 with TRBJ2-2, with 8 bases lining up with TRBD1. J gave up 0 bases and V 3 bases, and 12 bases lay outside the gene matches. The germline V gene encodes CDR1 LGHNA and CDR2 YSLEER. The CDR3 length is 19 residues. The CDR3 DNA follows: TGCGCCAGCAGCCACAAGTTAATCTGGGGACAGGCGAACACCGGGGAGCTGTTTTTT. This translates into CASSHKLIWGQANTGELFF.

The chain uses TRBV20-1 and TRBJ2-4; the match to TRBD1 covers 7 bases. CDR3 length: 18 residues. CDR1 is DFQATT, CDR2 SNEGSKA, per germline (reference sequence). The junction had 25 bases not matched to a gene; V was cut back by 6 bases and J by 8 bases. This CDR3 reads CSALNPIPEQGMWDIQYF. The CDR3 coding sequence is TGCAGTGCCCTGAACCCCATACCTGAACAGGGGATGTGGGACATTCAGTACTTC.

This clonotype was found a few times. The V gene is TRBV18, the J gene TRBJ2-1; D not certain. The CDR3 is made up of 16 amino acids. From germline, CDR1 is KGHSH and CDR2 LQKENI. Between the trimmed V and J ends, which lost 6 bases and 0 bases, there was a span of 15 bases. The CDR3 loop is CASSPTGSPSYNEQFF. CDR3 nucleotide sequence: TGTGCCAGCTCCCCCACCGGGTCCCCCTCCTACAATGAGCAGTTCTTC.

The chain is built from TRBV11-2 and TRBJ2-1, with 9 bases lining up with TRBD1. V trimming: 1 base; J trimming: 10 bases; junction bases outside the gene matches: 11. Germline V gene lookup returns CDR1 SGHAT and CDR2 FQNNGV. This CDR3 has 16 amino acids. The CDR3, as DNA: TGTGCCAGCAGCTTAGGTGCGGGACAGGGTGTCCACGAGCAGTTCTTC. Translation: CASSLGAGQGVHEQFF.

Note on this clonotype: The junction differs from germline at one of its ends, possibly a read error. This chain joins TRBV7-2 and TRBJ2-5; TRBD2 might be the D (6 bases). The assigned J gene may be wrong: the sequence end matches TRBJ2-7 better. Germline values: CDR1 SGHTA, CDR2 FQGNSA. CDR3 length: 15 amino acids. For the CDR3, the DNA is TGTGCCTGCAGCTTAGAATGGGGGAGGCCCTACGAGCAGTACTTC. This gives the protein CACSLEWGRPYEQYF.

There are many counts of this clonotype. V usage is TRBV6-2 or TRBV6-3 and J usage is TRBJ2-3; perhaps D is TRBD1 or TRBD2 (5 bases each). Trimming took off 4 bases at V and 1 base at J, with 9 bases between the two ends. The CDR3 runs to 14 residues. Per the germline V gene, CDR1 is MNHEY and CDR2 is SVGEGT. In DNA form, the CDR3 reads TGTGCCAGCAGTTCCGGGACCGGCACAGATACGCAGTATTTT. Translation gives CASSSGTGTDTQYF.

V usage is TRBV9 and J usage is TRBJ1-1; no definite D call. CDR1 is SGDLS, CDR2 YYNGEE, per germline. This CDR3 spans 14 amino acids. Trimming took 3 bases from V and 0 from J, leaving 9 bases between them. CDR3 in amino acids: CASSARHLNTEAFF. The CDR3 bases are TGTGCCAGCAGCGCAAGACATTTGAACACTGAAGCTTTCTTT.